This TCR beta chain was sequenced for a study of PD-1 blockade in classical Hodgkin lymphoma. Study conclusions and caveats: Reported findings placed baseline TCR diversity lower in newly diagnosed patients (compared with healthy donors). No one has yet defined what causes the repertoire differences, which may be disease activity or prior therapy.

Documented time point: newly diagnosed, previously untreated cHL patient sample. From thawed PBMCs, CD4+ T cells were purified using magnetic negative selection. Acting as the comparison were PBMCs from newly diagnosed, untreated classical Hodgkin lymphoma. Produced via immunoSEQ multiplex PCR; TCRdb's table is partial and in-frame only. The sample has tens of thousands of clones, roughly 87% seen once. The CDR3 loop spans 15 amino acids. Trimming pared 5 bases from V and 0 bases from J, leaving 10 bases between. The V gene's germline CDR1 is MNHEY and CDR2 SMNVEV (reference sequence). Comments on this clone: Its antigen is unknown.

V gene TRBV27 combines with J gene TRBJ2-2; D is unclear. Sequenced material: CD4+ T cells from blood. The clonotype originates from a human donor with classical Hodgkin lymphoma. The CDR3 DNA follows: TGTGCCAGCAGTGAAAGCAGCCCGAACACCGGGGAGCTGTTTTTT. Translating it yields CASSESSPNTGELFF.